The sequence of this T cell receptor beta chain was determined in a study of T cell changes during pregnancy in multiple sclerosis. The method was immunoSEQ multiplex PCR; TCRdb's version includes in-frame clones alone and lacks a portion of them. Of 50,000 to 65,000 clones listed, under 95% are singletons. This clone was observed a single time. V was clipped by 1 base and J by 9 bases, with 13 bases between them. Germline V gives CDR1 SGHNT, CDR2 YENEEA. The CDR3 is made up of 14 amino acids. This specimen consisted of CD8+ T cells from peripheral blood mononuclear cells, obtained in the second trimester of pregnancy. The sequence was obtained from a female donor with multiple sclerosis, enrolled in a pregnancy study. This chain connects TRBV11-3 to TRBJ2-1; possibly TRBD1 for D (6 bases). The CDR3 DNA reads TGTGCCAGCAGCTTAGTCGCAGGGGTAGGTGAGCAGTTCTTC. As protein: CASSLVAGVGEQFF.